This section outlines one TCR beta chain sequence together with its context. This entry belongs to a study of blood T cell repertoires in COVID-19. CDR3 length: 17 amino acids. V shed 4 bases, J shed 3 bases, and the junction held 9 bases outside the gene matches. Germline values: CDR1 SGHRS, CDR2 YFSETQ. Per the original data handling: Reference gene primer amplification in the assay estimated nucleated cell counts. The table came from immunoSEQ multiplex PCR; TCRdb's copy has only in-frame clones and leaves some out. From that table come the V and J calls and clone size; the DNA was used to work out D and trimming. The repertoire holds about 170,000 clones, with approximately 86% as singletons.

The genes are TRBV5-1 and TRBJ2-3, with 12 bases fitting TRBD2. Sequenced sample: peripheral blood. This TCR was recovered from a woman of 80 years or more with COVID-19, enrolled during active disease. CDR3 nucleotides: TGCGCCAGCAGCCCAAGACTAGCGGGAGATATGACAGATACGCAGTATTTT. Translating it yields CASSPRLAGDMTDTQYF.